This TCR beta chain was captured in a study of cytomegalovirus exposure and HLA in healthy donors. About the research overall: HLA-typed donors were the source of tens of millions of unique TCRs, which an early data release held.

This CDR3 has 19 amino acids. The V segment lost 0 bases and the J segment 8 bases; nucleotides outside the gene matches: 15. Germline V gene data show CDR1 as GTSNPN and CDR2 as SVGIG (reference sequence). Turning to this clone: Its antigen is undetermined.

Study findings and constraints: Using the classifier, cytomegalovirus status was reportedly diagnosed with high specificity and sensitivity. In vitro experiments confirmed that three CMV-associated chains were specific for CMV antigens.

Use of 60 Vbeta and 13 Jbeta primers characterized the PCR. Original data processing: Later, tens of millions of unique TCR beta chains were counted in an analysis, and roughly 11 million of them were shared. Assay used: immunoSEQ multiplex PCR; TCRdb lists only in-frame clones, some missing. The DNA gave D and trimming, while V, J and clone size come from that table. The data show around 94,000 clones, around 77% seen once. The clonotype was recovered from a woman between 55 and 75 years old in good health and CMV-seropositive. The sequenced sample was PBMCs. The chain combines TRBV30 with TRBJ2-1; 14 bases match TRBD2. CDR3 sequence (DNA): TGTGCCTGGAGTGTAAACCCCGGACTAGCGGGAGGACTCGGCGATGAGCAGTTCTTC. Its protein is CAWSVNPGLAGGLGDEQFF.